One T cell receptor (beta chain) is described in this entry. The target antigen is unknown. This sample was taken from a study of T cell responses to AZD1222 COVID-19 vaccine. Whole-study findings and limits: Most donors were white British, females outnumbered males, and clonal diversity was possibly underestimated. Once two AZD1222 doses were given, Spike-specific TCR breadth and depth went up. Recipients of AZD1222 seropositive at baseline numbered only 6 or 7. Nearly half of unique spike-specific TCRs reportedly avoided B.1.351 and B.1.1.7 mutated regions.

Clones were read by immunoSEQ multiplex PCR, and TCRdb kept only the in-frame ones, dropping some. Altogether tens of thousands of clones are present, about 90% being singletons, with the ten largest covering 5.2%. The TCR was taken from an adult in good health. The sequencing here drew on peripheral blood, taken on day 0 of MenACWY control vaccination.

For the CDR3, the DNA is TGTGCCAGCAGTGCGGGTCCGAACACCGGGGAGCTGTTTTTT. This gives the protein CASSAGPNTGELFF. The chain joins TRBV25-1 to TRBJ2-2; D call uncertain. Trimming left V 4 bases short and J 0 bases short, with 6 bases between. The germline V gene has CDR1 MGHDK and CDR2 SYGVNS. CDR3 length: 14 amino acids.